The entry below describes one T cell receptor beta chain. As yet, its antigen is unknown. Clones were sequenced by immunoSEQ multiplex PCR, and TCRdb holds only the in-frame ones, with some missing. The data hold more than 95,000 clones, with roughly 87% observed a single time. This specimen belongs to a study of T cell responses to AZD1222 COVID-19 vaccine. On the study more broadly: It was second doses at about 4 or about 12 weeks that were pooled. The study's findings and limits: Baseline antibody screening turned up just a handful of seropositive AZD1222 recipients. Possibly, clonal diversity was underestimated; donors were largely white British and included more females.

The V gene's germline CDR1 is MNHNS and CDR2 SASEGT. Germline trimming cut 0 bases from V and 5 bases from J; bases unmatched to any gene: 5. This CDR3 is 15 amino acids long. The source is an adult in good health. V is TRBV6-1 and J is TRBJ2-5; 8 positions agree with TRBD1. The source material was peripheral blood, sampled on day 0 of AZD1222 vaccination. Written as DNA, the CDR3 is TGTGCCAGCAGTGAAGCTCGGACAGGGCAGGAGACCCAGTACTTC. It translates to CASSEARTGQETQYF.